A single T cell receptor beta chain is shown here with its context. Its antigen remains undetermined. No much larger clone is present one base from it, and per-base qualities are unavailable. The record originates from a study of T cell responses to AZD1222 COVID-19 vaccine (dated by TCRdb to the early 2020s). Context from the whole study: TCR sequencing was performed for roughly 250 trial participants, of whom roughly 200 were given two doses of AZD1222 and around 25 were given two doses of MenACWY control vaccine. Trial participants were enrolled by age into 18-55, 56-69 and 70-plus year subgroups, with roughly 150, 30 and 60 TCR-sequenced participants respectively.

Study-level results and caveats: Vaccine-associated CD4 TCRs spanned the whole spike protein, with dominant responses in regions 160-218 and 743-854. Conclusions about previously exposed vaccinees are limited because only six or seven AZD1222 recipients were SARS-CoV-2 seropositive at baseline. Participants were mostly white British, with more females than males. The authors suggested clonal diversity may have been underestimated. The 56-69-year group was small, and its depth increase did not reach significance, likely because of low power. No day 14 peak-response samples were available, so repertoires were characterized only after the peak T cell response. A significant rise in spike-specific TCR breadth and depth was observed after two AZD1222 doses relative to day 0 and relative to MenACWY recipients. Nearly half of unique spike-specific TCRs reportedly recognized epitopes outside regions mutated in the B.1.351 and B.1.1.7 variants.

The time point label of this sample denotes: baseline before first vaccination. The label giving this sample's treatment or condition can be read as: meningococcal conjugate vaccine given as trial control. Samples from vaccinated people were obtained from the UK trials COV001 and COV002, which included a single-blind randomized controlled phase 2/3 trial of AZD1222 (ChAdOx1 nCoV-19) in healthy adults. Trial participant PBMC samples were collected at day 0 and day 28 after the second dose for TCRbeta chain sequencing. The CDR3 regions of human TCRbeta chains were subjected to immunosequencing. Per the original workflow: TCRs in the repertoires were compared against a reference library of SARS-CoV-2-specific TCRs that had been generated with the MIRA antigen-specificity platform. Breadth was defined as the fraction of unique TCRs that were SARS-CoV-2-associated. Depth was defined as the fraction of total T cells that were SARS-CoV-2-associated. Using the MIRA data, each spike-specific TCR was mapped to the spike region that the TCR reacts to and placed in a CD4 or CD8 class. Log10-transformed breadth and depth values were compared by one-way ANOVA with Sidak's multiple comparisons tests. TCRdb's version of the immuneACCESS table is confined to in-frame rearrangements and falls short of the full clone set. An unresolved V gene accounts for under half of the shortfall where checked; the remainder is of unknown origin. That table is the source of V, J and clone size, and D and trimming were worked out from the DNA. This sample has some 120,000 clones in its table, and roughly 85% of those were observed once. Over 15% of the sample rests with the top ten.

The CDR3 runs 14 residues from the cysteine to the phenylalanine. Just CDR3 DNA is preserved here, 42 bases in frame from base 1. The junction shows trimming of 5 bases on V and 4 bases on J, and the gene matches do not reach 10 bases of it. The germline V gene (reference sequence) provides CDR1 GTSNPN and CDR2 SVGIG. Sequenced material: peripheral blood, taken on day 0 of MenACWY control vaccination. The receptor chain draws on TRBV30 and TRBJ2-7; the central 8 bases match TRBD2. This TCR came from an adult in good health. The CDR3 protein sequence reads: CAWSPSSGLYEQYF. The sequenced DNA is TGTGCCTGGTCCCCCTCTAGCGGGTTATACGAGCAGTACTTC.